The table lists the clone carrying this T cell receptor (beta chain) with a few counts. This sample is part of a study of cytomegalovirus exposure and HLA in healthy donors. The wider study: From HLA-typed donors, an early data release held about 92 million unique TCRs.

Looked up from germline, CDR1 is ENHRY and CDR2 is SYGVKD. This CDR3 contains 13 residues. Unmatched junction bases numbered 2, after V lost 3 bases and J lost 7 bases. 60 Vbeta and 13 Jbeta primers were used in PCR. Assay used: immunoSEQ multiplex PCR; TCRdb lists only in-frame clones, some missing. The profile shows under 150,000 clones, roughly 9% of them singletons. Input material: PBMCs. The clonotype comes from a woman aged 40-49 years in good health and CMV-seropositive. The chain uses TRBV10-3 and TRBJ2-7, with TRBD2 matching 11 bases. CDR3 in amino acids: CAISDLAGGEQYF. DNA for the CDR3: TGTGCCATCAGTGACCTAGCGGGGGGAGAGCAGTACTTC.